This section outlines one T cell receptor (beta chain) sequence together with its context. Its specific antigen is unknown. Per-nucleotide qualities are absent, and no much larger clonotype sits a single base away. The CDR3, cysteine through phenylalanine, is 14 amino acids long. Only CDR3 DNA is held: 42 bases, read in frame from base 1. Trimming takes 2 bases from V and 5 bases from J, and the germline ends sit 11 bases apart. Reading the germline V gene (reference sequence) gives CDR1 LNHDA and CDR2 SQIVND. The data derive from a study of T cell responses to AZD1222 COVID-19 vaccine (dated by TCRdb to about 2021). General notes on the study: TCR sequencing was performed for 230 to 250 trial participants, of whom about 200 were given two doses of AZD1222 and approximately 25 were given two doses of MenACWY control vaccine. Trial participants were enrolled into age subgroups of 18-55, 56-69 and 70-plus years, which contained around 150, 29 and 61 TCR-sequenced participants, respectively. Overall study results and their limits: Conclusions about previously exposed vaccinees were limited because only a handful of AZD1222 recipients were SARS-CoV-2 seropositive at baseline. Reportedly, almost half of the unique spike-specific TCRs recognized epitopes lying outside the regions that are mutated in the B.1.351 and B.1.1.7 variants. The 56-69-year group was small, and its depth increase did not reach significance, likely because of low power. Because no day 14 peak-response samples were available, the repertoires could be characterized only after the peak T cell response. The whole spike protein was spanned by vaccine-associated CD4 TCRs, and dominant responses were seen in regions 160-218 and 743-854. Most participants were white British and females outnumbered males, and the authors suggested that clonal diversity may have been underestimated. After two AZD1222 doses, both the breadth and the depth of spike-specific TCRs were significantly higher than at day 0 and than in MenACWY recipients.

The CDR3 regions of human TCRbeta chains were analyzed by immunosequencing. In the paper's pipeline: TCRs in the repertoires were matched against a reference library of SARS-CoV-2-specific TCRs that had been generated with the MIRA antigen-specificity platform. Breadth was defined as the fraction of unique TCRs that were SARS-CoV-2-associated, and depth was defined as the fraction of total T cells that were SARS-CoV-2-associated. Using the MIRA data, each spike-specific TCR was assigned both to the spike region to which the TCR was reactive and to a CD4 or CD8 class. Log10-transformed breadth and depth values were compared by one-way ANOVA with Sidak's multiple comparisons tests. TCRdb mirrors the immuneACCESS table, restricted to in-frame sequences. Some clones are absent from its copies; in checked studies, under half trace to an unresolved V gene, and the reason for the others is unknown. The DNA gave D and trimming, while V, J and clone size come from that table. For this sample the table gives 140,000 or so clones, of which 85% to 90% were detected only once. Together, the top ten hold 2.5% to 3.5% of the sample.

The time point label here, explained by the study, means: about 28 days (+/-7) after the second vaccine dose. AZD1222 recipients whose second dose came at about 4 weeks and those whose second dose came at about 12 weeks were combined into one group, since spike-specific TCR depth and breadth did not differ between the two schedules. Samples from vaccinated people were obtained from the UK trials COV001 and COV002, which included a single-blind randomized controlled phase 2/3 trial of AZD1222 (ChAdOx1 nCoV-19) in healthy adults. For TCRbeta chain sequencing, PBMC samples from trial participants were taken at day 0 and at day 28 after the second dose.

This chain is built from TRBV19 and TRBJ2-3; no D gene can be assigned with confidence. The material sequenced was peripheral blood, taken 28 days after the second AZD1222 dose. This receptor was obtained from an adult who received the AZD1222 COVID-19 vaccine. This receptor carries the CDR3 CASSIFQVKDTQYF. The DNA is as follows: TGTGCCAGTAGTATATTCCAGGTGAAAGATACGCAGTATTTT.